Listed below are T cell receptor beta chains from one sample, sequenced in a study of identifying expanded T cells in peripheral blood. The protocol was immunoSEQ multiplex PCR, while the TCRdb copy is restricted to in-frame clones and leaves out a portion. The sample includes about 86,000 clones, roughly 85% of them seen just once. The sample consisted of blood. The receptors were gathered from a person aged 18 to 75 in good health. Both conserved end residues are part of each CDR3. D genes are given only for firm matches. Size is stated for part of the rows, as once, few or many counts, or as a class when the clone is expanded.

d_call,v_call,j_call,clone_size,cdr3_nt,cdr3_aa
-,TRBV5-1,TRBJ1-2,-,TGCGCCAGCAGCTTGTTGGGGACGGTCTATGGCTACACCTTC,CASSLLGTVYGYTF
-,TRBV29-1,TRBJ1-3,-,TGCAGCGTTGCCGGGGGAGGAGGAAACACCATATATTTT,CSVAGGGGNTIYF
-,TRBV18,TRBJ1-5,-,TGTGCCAGCTCACTCCGCAACATAGGGGATCAGCCCCAGCATTTT,CASSLRNIGDQPQHF
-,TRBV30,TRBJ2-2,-,TGTGCCTGGAGTCTTGGACTGAACACCGGGGAGCTGTTTTTT,CAWSLGLNTGELFF
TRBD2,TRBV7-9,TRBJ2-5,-,TGTGCCAGCAGCTCCCGGGGGGACTCCTCTCCGGGGACCCAGTACTTC,CASSSRGDSSPGTQYF
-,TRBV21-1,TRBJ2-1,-,TGTGCCAGCAGCAAAGGGGCTAGCGGGGTTTTTGAGCAGTTCTTC,CASSKGASGVFEQFF
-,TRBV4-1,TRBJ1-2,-,TGCGCCAGCAGCCCATACGGGGTTAGAGATGGCTACACCTTC,CASSPYGVRDGYTF
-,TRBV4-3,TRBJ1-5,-,TGCGCCAGCAGCCAAGACTGGGGGAGCAATCAGCCCCAGCATTTT,CASSQDWGSNQPQHF
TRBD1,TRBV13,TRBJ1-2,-,TGTGCCAGCAGCACATTTAGGACAGGGGTACTATTGCCTAACTATGGCTACACCTTC,CASSTFRTGVLLPNYGYTF
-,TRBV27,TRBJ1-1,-,TGTGCACGCCCGGTTACAAGGAACACTGAAGCTTTCTTT,CARPVTRNTEAFF
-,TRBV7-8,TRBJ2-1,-,TGTGCCAGCATCACGGGGCGGGGCCGTTTAAGCTCCTACAATGAGCAGTTCTTC,CASITGRGRLSSYNEQFF
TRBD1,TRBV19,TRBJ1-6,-,TGTGCCAGTAGTATGTCCCCGGGACAGGGGGTAGAGGCCCTCCACTTT,CASSMSPGQGVEALHF
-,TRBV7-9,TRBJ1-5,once,TGTGCCAGCGGGTTTCAAGATCAGCCCCAGCATTTT,CASGFQDQPQHF
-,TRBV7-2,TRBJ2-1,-,TGTGCCAGCAGCGTGGCACGGGGCAATGAGCAGTTCTTC,CASSVARGNEQFF
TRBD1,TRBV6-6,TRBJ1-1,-,TGTGCCAGCAGTCCCGGGACAGGACTTAGACATGAAGCTTTCTTT,CASSPGTGLRHEAFF
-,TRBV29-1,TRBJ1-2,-,TGCAGCGTTGACCGACAGGCGGACTATGGCTACACCTTC,CSVDRQADYGYTF
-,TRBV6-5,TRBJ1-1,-,TGTGCCAGCAAGATAACAGGGAGTAAGGCTGAAGCTTTCTTT,CASKITGSKAEAFF
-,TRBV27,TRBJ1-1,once,TGTGCCAGCAGTTATACGATGAACACTGAAGCTTTCTTT,CASSYTMNTEAFF
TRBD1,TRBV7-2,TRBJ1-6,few,TGTGCCAGCAGCCCCGAAGGGACAGGGAATTCACCCCTCCACTTT,CASSPEGTGNSPLHF
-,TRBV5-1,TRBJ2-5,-,TGCGCCAGCAGCGCGAACCAAGAGACCCAGTACTTC,CASSANQETQYF
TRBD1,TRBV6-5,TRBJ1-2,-,TGTGCCAGCAGTTATCAAATCGACAGGGTGGAAGGCTACACCTTC,CASSYQIDRVEGYTF
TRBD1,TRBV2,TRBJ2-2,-,TGTGCCAGCAGGCCCGCAGGGGGAGACACCGGGGAGCTGTTTTTT,CASRPAGGDTGELFF
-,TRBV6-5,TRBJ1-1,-,TGTGCCAGCAAAAAATTAAGGGACGGGGACACTGAAGCTTTCTTT,CASKKLRDGDTEAFF
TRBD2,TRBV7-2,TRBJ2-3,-,TGTGCCAGCAGCCGGGGCGGTGTAGCGGGGGGGCCGTACACAGATACGCAGTATTTT,CASSRGGVAGGPYTDTQYF
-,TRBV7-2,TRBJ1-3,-,TGTGCCAGCAGCTTAGTTGTACGACTCCCCTCTGGAAACACCATATATTTT,CASSLVVRLPSGNTIYF
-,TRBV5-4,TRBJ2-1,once,TGTGCCAGCAGCTTGTATGTGGGGGGGCGTTCCTACAATGAGCAGTTCTTC,CASSLYVGGRSYNEQFF
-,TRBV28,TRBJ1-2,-,TGTGCCAGCAGTTTATGGACGGGGGCGGACTATGGCTACACCTTC,CASSLWTGADYGYTF
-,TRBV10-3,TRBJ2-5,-,TGTGCCATCAGTGATAACACCCGAGGGCAAGAGACCCAGTACTTC,CAISDNTRGQETQYF
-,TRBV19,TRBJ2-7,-,TGTGCCAGTAGTAGCGGGGACACTCTTCTACCCTACGAGCAGTACTTC,CASSSGDTLLPYEQYF
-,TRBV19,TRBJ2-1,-,TGTGCCAGTGCCCTTAGGGGGGCCTCCTACAATGAGCAGTTCTTC,CASALRGASYNEQFF
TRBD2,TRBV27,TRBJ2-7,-,TGTGCCAGCAGTTCCCTCGAGCGGGGAGCTTACGAGCAGTACTTC,CASSSLERGAYEQYF
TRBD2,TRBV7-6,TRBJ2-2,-,TGTGCCAGCAGCTTAGGGGGACTAGTAGCCGGGGAGCTGTTTTTT,CASSLGGLVAGELFF
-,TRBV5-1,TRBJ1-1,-,TGCGCCAGCAGCTTGGGAGGTTACGGCACTGAAGCTTTCTTT,CASSLGGYGTEAFF
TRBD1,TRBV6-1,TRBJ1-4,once,TGTGCCAGCAGTGCTTATCCGGGACAGGGGTATGAAAAACTGTTTTTT,CASSAYPGQGYEKLFF
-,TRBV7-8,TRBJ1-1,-,TGTGCCAGCAGCCCAGGTATGAACACTGAAGCTTTCTTT,CASSPGMNTEAFF
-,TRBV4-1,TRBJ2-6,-,TGCGCCAGCAGCCAGCTGGGGATTCCCTCTGGGGCCAACGTCCTGACTTTC,CASSQLGIPSGANVLTF
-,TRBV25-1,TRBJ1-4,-,TGTGCCAGCAGGGCAGGGGTTGGTGGAAAACTGTTTTTT,CASRAGVGGKLFF
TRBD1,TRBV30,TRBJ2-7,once,TGTGCGCTGGATGCCGTCCGGGACAGAGACTACGAGCAGTACTTC,CALDAVRDRDYEQYF
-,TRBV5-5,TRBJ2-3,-,TGTGCCAGCAGCTTGGCCCCGGTCGATACGCAGTATTTT,CASSLAPVDTQYF
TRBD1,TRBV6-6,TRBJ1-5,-,TGTGCCAGCACAGGGGGCTGGAATCAGCCCCAGCATTTT,CASTGGWNQPQHF
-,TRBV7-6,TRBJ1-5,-,TGTGCCAGCAGCTTAGGCCCGAATCAGCCCCAGCATTTT,CASSLGPNQPQHF
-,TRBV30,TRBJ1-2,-,TGTGCCTGGAGTTGGTCAGGGAGGACGAGGTATGGCTACACCTTC,CAWSWSGRTRYGYTF
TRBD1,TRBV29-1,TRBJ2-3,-,TGCAGCGTCGGGGAGGCAGGGGGCTCAGATACGCAGTATTTT,CSVGEAGGSDTQYF
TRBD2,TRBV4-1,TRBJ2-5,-,TGCGCCAGCAGCCAAGATCCCGCGGGGGGACCCCAAGAGACCCAGTACTTC,CASSQDPAGGPQETQYF
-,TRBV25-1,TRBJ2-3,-,TGTGCCAGCAGTGAAGCCGGAAGCACAGATACGCAGTATTTT,CASSEAGSTDTQYF
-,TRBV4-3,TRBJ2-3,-,TGCGCCAGCAGCCAAGAACGAACAGATACGCAGTATTTT,CASSQERTDTQYF
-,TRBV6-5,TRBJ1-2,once,TGTGCCAGCAGTCCCACGGGACCGCTTATCTATGGCCACACCTTC,CASSPTGPLIYGHTF
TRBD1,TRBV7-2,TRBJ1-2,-,TGTGCCAGCAGCCTCACTATACAGGGGGCGACGGGCTACACCTTC,CASSLTIQGATGYTF
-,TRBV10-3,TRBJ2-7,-,TGTGCCACCGCGGTGGGACCGAAAAGGCCGTACGAGCAGTACTTC,CATAVGPKRPYEQYF
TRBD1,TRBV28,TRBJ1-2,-,TGTGCCAGCGGGGCGGGACAGTCAAACTATGGCTACACCTTC,CASGAGQSNYGYTF
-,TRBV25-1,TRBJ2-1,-,TGTGCCAGCAGTGAATATATCGGGACTGAGCAGTTCTTC,CASSEYIGTEQFF
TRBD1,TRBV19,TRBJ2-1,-,TGTGCCAGTAGTATCACGGGACAGGATTACAATGAGCAGTTCTTC,CASSITGQDYNEQFF
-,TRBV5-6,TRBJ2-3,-,TGTGCCAGCAGCTTGAGAACAGCAGATACGCAGTATTTT,CASSLRTADTQYF
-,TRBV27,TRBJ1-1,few,TGTGCCAGCAGTTTATTGGGCCAAACGTCGGAAGCTTTCTTT,CASSLLGQTSEAFF